This T cell receptor beta chain originates from a study of CD8+ T cells in alopecia areata. Overall study context: Treatment comprised oral tofacitinib, 5 to 10 mg twice daily, in treated patients. For 6 to 18 months, tofacitinib was taken, and 6 months off drug followed.

Isolated RNA was reverse transcribed into cDNA used as the sequencing template. TCRdb's table, derived via immunoSEQ multiplex PCR, lists solely in-frame clones and lacks some. The profile shows 200,000 to 250,000 clones, 35% to 40% of them singletons. The CDR3 totals 14 residues. The germline gives CDR1 SQVTM, CDR2 ANQGSEA. Between the trimmed V and J ends, which lost 4 bases and 3 bases, there was a span of 15 bases. Treatment meaning: oral pan-JAK inhibitor, 5-10 mg twice daily. The specimen comprised CD4+ T cells sorted from blood, sampled around week 30, from a patient treated with tofacitinib. The receptor comes from a human donor with alopecia areata. The chain combines TRBV29-1 with TRBJ1-2, with D unclear. For the CDR3, the DNA is TGCAGCGTTGGGTATCGGCAGTGGGACTATGGCTACACCTTC. Its protein product is CSVGYRQWDYGYTF. Using reference TRBV29-1 and TRBJ1-2 for the parts outside the CDR3, the full variable domain is SAVISQKPSRDICQRGTSLTIQCQVDSQVTMMFWYRQQPGQSLTLIATANQGSEATYESGFVIDKFPISRPNLTFSTLTVSNMSPEDSSIYLCSVGYRQWDYGYTFGSGTRLTVV.